These 23 T cell receptor beta chains originate from one sample sequenced in a study of low-dose radiotherapy and immunotherapy resistance in tumors. Covering alpha and beta chains, TRAV- and TRBV-specific primers were used for the first-strand cDNA. A roughly 20-cycle PCR with a constant-region primer and V-primer adapter amplified TCRs. TCRdb passed the reads through MiXCR, listing each CDR3 protein once. The sample yields under 70,000 distinct CDR3 sequences, approximately 25% seen once. Specified time point: before trial treatment. The source was PBMCs, collected before treatment. These receptors all stem from a male donor with prostate cancer.

This clonotype was recorded many times. The J gene is TRBJ2-1, the V gene TRBV2; TRBD1 aligns across 7 bases. This CDR3 is 12 amino acids long. Germline loops: CDR1 SNHLY, CDR2 FYNNEI. With 1 base clipped from V and 16 bases from J, the junction kept 7 bases outside the gene matches. CDR3 loop: CASSEGVQGNFF. The DNA for the CDR3 is TGTGCCAGCAGTGAAGGAGTACAGGGGAATTTCTTC.

This clonotype was counted at least ten times. The chain recombines TRBV19 with TRBJ2-7; 13 nucleotides align to TRBD2. The CDR3 contains 15 residues. Germline assignment: CDR1 LNHDA and CDR2 SQIVND (reference sequence). V was clipped by 5 bases and J by 3 bases; unmatched bases: 4. This chain's CDR3 is CASSPWTSGSYEQYF. DNA for the CDR3: TGTGCCAGTAGTCCCTGGACTAGCGGGAGCTACGAGCAGTACTTC.

This clonotype occurred many times. This chain joins TRBV6-2 or TRBV6-3 and TRBJ2-7; 10 bases fit TRBD2. CDR1 is MNHEY, CDR2 SVGEGT, per germline. V shed 2 bases, J shed 6 bases, and the junction held 7 bases outside the gene matches. The CDR3 loop spans 15 amino acids. The CDR3 here is CASSYPAGTSAEQYF. The CDR3 nucleotides read TGTGCCAGCAGTTACCCAGCCGGGACTAGCGCCGAGCAGTACTTC.

In this sample, this clonotype turned up many times. This chain uses TRBV2 with TRBJ1-2; D unclear. The V gene lost 3 bases and the J gene lost 4 bases, with 12 bases spanning the gap. The CDR3 runs to 14 residues. In germline, CDR1 is SNHLY, CDR2 FYNNEI. CDR3 amino acids: CASSEGVGIYGYTF. In DNA form, the CDR3 reads TGTGCCAGCAGTGAGGGAGTAGGAATCTATGGCTACACCTTC.

This chain uses TRBV6-1 with TRBJ2-7, with D possibly being TRBD1 or TRBD2 (5 bases each). V was clipped by 1 base and J by 6 bases, with 10 bases between them. Germline CDR1 reads MNHNS; CDR2 reads SASEGT. CDR3 length: 13 amino acids. The chain's CDR3 is CASSEGQRSEQYF. CDR3 bases: TGTGCCAGCAGTGAAGGACAGCGGAGCGAGCAGTACTTC.

This clonotype was seen repeatedly, ten times or more. The chain combines TRBV7-2 with TRBJ2-3; 9 nucleotides line up with TRBD2. The CDR3 loop spans 16 amino acids. CDR1 is SGHTA and CDR2 is FQGNSA in the germline V gene. The V and J ends lost 2 bases and 5 bases, in that order; junction bases with no gene match: 8. For the CDR3, the DNA is TGTGCCAGCAGCTTATGGGGCGGGGGGGGTGGAGATACGCAGTATTTT. Its protein is CASSLWGGGGGDTQYF.

There are many counts of this clonotype. DNA of the CDR3: TGTGCCAGCACCGTGGGGAACACTGAAGCTTTCTTT. This sequence encodes CASTVGNTEAFF. The V gene is TRBV6-6, the J gene TRBJ1-1; D call uncertain. This CDR3 has 12 amino acids. Per germline, CDR1 MNHNY and CDR2 SVGAGI (reference sequence). The germline V and J ends were trimmed by 7 bases and 1 base, with 7 bases remaining between them.

On this clonotype itself: Given a far larger clone just one base away, this is likely a sequencing read error. V and J are TRBV5-3 and TRBJ2-7; D not certain. TRBV5-3 is an ORF for which the function is uncertain. Trimming took 8 bases from V and 5 from J, leaving 17 bases between them. This CDR3 region has 13 residues. The CDR3 DNA reads as TGTGCCAGCAACTTTGGGGTCACCAACGAGCAGTACTTC. Translating gives CASNFGVTNEQYF.

As to this clonotype: A far more abundant clone sits one base away, making this likely a read error. This chain connects TRBV5-1 to TRBJ2-1; no firm D call. CDR3 length: 13 residues. V lost 0 bases to trimming and J lost 10 bases, with 11 bases between them. CDR1 and CDR2 from the germline V gene are SGHRS and YFSETQ. The CDR3 DNA follows: TGCGCCAGCAGCTTGGGGTCTCCCTACGAGCAGTTCTTC. This sequence encodes CASSLGSPYEQFF.

The gene calls are TRBV5-3 and TRBJ2-3; the D is unclear. TRBV5-3 belongs to the ORF category, with a function that is uncertain. V was pared by 8 bases and J by 10 bases, with 20 bases between. The CDR3 length is 13 residues. The DNA of the CDR3 is TGTGCCAGCAGCCAGCCGGACGCCCATGCGCAGTATTTT. Amino acids: CASSQPDAHAQYF.

In its sample, this clonotype was seen many times. The chain recombines TRBV28 with TRBJ2-5; weak D call: TRBD1 (6 bases). The CDR3 length is 14 residues. Trimming shortened V by 7 bases and J by 4 bases, and 16 bases separated the two germline ends. Germline V gene data show CDR1 as MDHEN and CDR2 as SYDVKM. The CDR3 sequence: CASNGAGQRETQYF. The CDR3 nucleotides are TGTGCCAGCAATGGGGCCGGACAGCGAGAGACCCAGTACTTC.

This clonotype has at least ten counts. The rearrangement uses TRBV28 and TRBJ1-2, with a tentative D call TRBD1 (5 bases). With 7 bases removed from V and 1 base from J, the gap between germline ends came to 10 bases. Looked up from germline, CDR1 is MDHEN and CDR2 is SYDVKM. The CDR3 contains 13 residues. CDR3 protein: CASTIQDNYGYTF. The CDR3 DNA follows: TGTGCCAGCACCATACAGGATAACTATGGCTACACCTTC.

Ten or more counts support this clonotype. This chain connects TRBV4-2 to TRBJ1-6; TRBD1 might be the D (6 bases). Trimming left V 1 base short and J 9 bases short, with 16 bases between. This CDR3 spans 16 amino acids. The germline V gene has CDR1 LGHNA and CDR2 YNFKEQ. The CDR3 bases are TGTGCCAGCAGCCAAGTCGGCAGGGGAAGTGGTTCACCCCTCCACTTT. It codes for CASSQVGRGSGSPLHF.

This clonotype has a single count. The V and J genes are TRBV28 and TRBJ2-1; the match to TRBD2 covers 10 bases. There are 16 residues in the CDR3. Germline V gene data show CDR1 as MDHEN and CDR2 as SYDVKM. V shed 5 bases, J shed 2 bases, and the junction held 6 bases outside the gene matches. The CDR3 here is CASSGYSGGTYNEQFF. The CDR3 coding sequence is TGTGCCAGCAGTGGATATAGCGGGGGGACCTACAATGAGCAGTTCTTC.

This clonotype was detected many times. The chain is built from TRBV6-6 and TRBJ2-7; D unclear. Trimming pared 5 bases from V and 3 bases from J, leaving 8 bases between. This CDR3 region has 12 residues. Germline V gives CDR1 MNHNY, CDR2 SVGAGI (reference sequence). CDR3 nucleotide sequence: TGTGCCAGCAGTCCAGGAATCTACGAGCAGTACTTC. This encodes CASSPGIYEQYF.

J is TRBJ1-1 and V is TRBV5-4; D remains unclear. The CDR3 is made up of 12 amino acids. CDR1 SGHNT and CDR2 YYREEE come from the germline V gene (reference sequence). V was cut by 4 bases and J by 1 base, with 5 bases left in between. In nucleotides, the CDR3 is TGTGCCAGCAGCGACCCGAACACTGAAGCTTTCTTT. The encoded protein is CASSDPNTEAFF.

This clonotype showed up many times. The chain recombines TRBV29-1 with TRBJ2-1; no definite D call. V lost 6 bases to trimming and J lost 9 bases, with 15 bases between them. In germline, CDR1 is SQVTM, CDR2 ANQGSEA. CDR3 size: 12 residues. Written as DNA, the CDR3 is TGCAGCGTAGAGCCGGGCCCCGGTGAGCAGTTCTTC. Amino acid sequence: CSVEPGPGEQFF.

This clonotype was observed many times. The chain employs TRBV7-8 and TRBJ2-5; TRBD2 agrees at 8 bases. The trim removed 6 bases at V and 3 bases at J, leaving 3 bases unmatched. There are 13 residues in the CDR3. Germline CDR1 is SGHVS and CDR2 is FQNEAQ. The CDR3 is CASRSRGEETQYF. The CDR3 DNA is TGTGCCAGCAGATCGCGGGGGGAAGAGACCCAGTACTTC.

This clonotype was recorded at least ten times. The gene calls are TRBV24-1 and TRBJ2-2; 10 nucleotides agree with TRBD2. The CDR3 is 17 amino acids. The germline V gene has CDR1 KGHDR and CDR2 SFDVKD. The J segment lost 4 bases and the V segment lost 0 bases, leaving 4 bases of the junction unmatched. The CDR3 DNA reads TGTGCCACCAGTGATTTGCTAGCGGGAGAGTCCACCGGGGAGCTGTTTTTT. This encodes CATSDLLAGESTGELFF.

In this sample, this clonotype turned up once. A read error may produce the germline difference seen at one junction end. The chain uses TRBV24-1 and TRBJ2-1; D may be TRBD2 (6 bases). This CDR3 is 12 amino acids long. Germline V gene data show CDR1 as KGHDR and CDR2 as SFDVKD. The CDR3 region is CTTSRDSYEQFF. DNA for the CDR3: TGTACCACCAGCAGGGACTCCTACGAGCAGTTCTTC.

This clonotype was seen repeatedly, ten times or more. The chain is built from TRBV25-1 and TRBJ1-4; 9 bases map to TRBD1. This CDR3 comprises 15 residues. V gave up 6 bases and J gave up 4 bases; unmatched junction bases: 6. CDR1 is MGHDK and CDR2 is SYGVNS in the germline V gene. For the CDR3, the DNA is TGTGCCAGCAGCTACGGACAGGGGTATAATGAAAAACTGTTTTTT. Its protein product is CASSYGQGYNEKLFF.

Many counts were recorded for this clonotype. The genes are TRBV20-1 and TRBJ2-3; D is possibly TRBD1 (6 bases). Trimming shortened V by 6 bases and J by 2 bases, and 12 bases separated the two germline ends. From germline, CDR1 is DFQATT and CDR2 SNEGSKA (reference sequence). The CDR3 consists of 13 residues. CDR3 amino acids: CSAWAGVTDTQYF. The CDR3 nucleotides are TGCAGTGCCTGGGCAGGGGTCACAGATACGCAGTATTTT.

Notes on this clonotype: It is likely a read error: a sequence one base away is far more abundant. This sequence joins TRBV5-4 and TRBJ2-7; TRBD2 aligns across 9 bases. This CDR3 is built from 15 residues. Germline-derived CDR1 and CDR2 are SGHNT and YYREEE (reference sequence). Losses at the gene ends were 1 base for V and 7 bases for J; bases not matched to a gene: 9. The DNA of the CDR3 is TGTGCCAGCAGCTTGCCTAGCGGGGTCTACAATGAGCAGTACTTC. Translating it yields CASSLPSGVYNEQYF. Filled out from reference TRBV5-4 and TRBJ2-7, the complete variable domain reads ETGVTQSPTHLIKTRGQQVTLRCSSQSGHNTVSWYQQALGQGPQFIFQYYREEENGRGNFPPRFSGLQFPNYSSELNVNALELDDSALYLCASSLPSGVYNEQYFGPGTRLTVT.